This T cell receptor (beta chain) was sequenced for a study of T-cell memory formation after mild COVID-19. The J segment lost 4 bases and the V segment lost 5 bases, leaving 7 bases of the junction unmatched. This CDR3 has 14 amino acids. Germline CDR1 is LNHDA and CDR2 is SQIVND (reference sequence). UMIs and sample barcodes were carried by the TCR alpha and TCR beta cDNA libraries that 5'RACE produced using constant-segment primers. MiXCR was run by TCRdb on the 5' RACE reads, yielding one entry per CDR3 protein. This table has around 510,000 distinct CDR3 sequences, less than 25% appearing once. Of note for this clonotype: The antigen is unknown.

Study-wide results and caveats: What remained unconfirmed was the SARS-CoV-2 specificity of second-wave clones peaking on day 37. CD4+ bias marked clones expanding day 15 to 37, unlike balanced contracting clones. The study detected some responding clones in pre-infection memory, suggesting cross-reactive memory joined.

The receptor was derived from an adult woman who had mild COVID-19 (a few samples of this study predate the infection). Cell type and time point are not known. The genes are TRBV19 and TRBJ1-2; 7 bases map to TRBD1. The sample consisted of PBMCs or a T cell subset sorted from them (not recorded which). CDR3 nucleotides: TGTGCCAGTAGTTTAACAGGGGTACTCTATGGCTACACCTTC. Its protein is CASSLTGVLYGYTF.